What follows are 27 T cell receptor beta chains derived from one specimen sequenced in a study of CD8 T cells in Susac syndrome. Reverse transcription of roughly 0.5 to 1 ug RNA was carried out with random hexamers. Each CDR3 protein gets one entry after TCRdb re-called the immunoSEQ multiplex PCR reads with MiXCR. The sample holds about 150,000 distinct CDR3 sequences, about 94% seen once. Input material: CD8+ T cells from PBMCs. The receptors come from a human donor with multiple sclerosis.

The chain joins TRBV29-1 to TRBJ2-7; TRBD2 aligns across 7 bases. With 4 bases clipped from V and 2 bases from J, the junction kept 5 bases outside the gene matches. The CDR3 spans 13 residues. The V gene's germline CDR1 is SQVTM and CDR2 ANQGSEA. Written as DNA, the CDR3 is TGCAGCGTTGGGGGGGGTCAAACCTACGAGCAGTACTTC. It specifies CSVGGGQTYEQYF.

This sequence joins TRBV20-1 and TRBJ2-1, with 12 bases lining up with TRBD2. Losses at the gene ends were 6 bases for V and 2 bases for J; bases not matched to a gene: 11. Germline loops: CDR1 DFQATT, CDR2 SNEGSKA (reference sequence). The CDR3 totals 17 residues. This CDR3 is CSAPSASGGVPYNEQFF. CDR3 in DNA: TGCAGTGCACCGTCCGCTAGCGGGGGGGTGCCCTACAATGAGCAGTTCTTC.

The chain joins TRBV20-1 to TRBJ2-7, with TRBD2 matching over 11 bases. With V trimmed by 1 base and J by 0 bases, 5 bases remained unmatched. The CDR3 is 16 residues long. The V gene's germline CDR1 is DFQATT and CDR2 SNEGSKA (reference sequence). The CDR3, as DNA: TGCAGTGCTAGAGTCCTAGCGGGGGGTAGCTCCTACGAGCAGTACTTC. This codes for CSARVLAGGSSYEQYF.

The chain joins TRBV9 to TRBJ2-2; 9 bases line up with TRBD1. The CDR3 is 16 amino acids. The ends lost 1 base at V and 6 bases at J; junction bases unmatched: 7. Germline lookup yields CDR1 SGDLS and CDR2 YYNGEE. The CDR3, as DNA: TGTGCCAGCAGCGTATCCGGGACAGGGAGGTCCGGGGAGCTGTTTTTT. It codes for CASSVSGTGRSGELFF.

In regard to this clonotype: A read error may produce the germline difference seen at one junction end. The rearrangement joins TRBV5-6 to TRBJ1-1; 8 nucleotides match TRBD1. The CDR3 totals 14 residues. The V gene's germline CDR1 is SGHDT and CDR2 YYEEEE. In DNA, the CDR3 is TGTGCCAGCAGCCTCCGGGACAGGAACGCTGAAGCTTTCTTT. Amino acid sequence: CASSLRDRNAEAFF.

This rearrangement joins TRBV28 to TRBJ1-2; TRBD1 is a possible D gene (6 bases). The CDR3 runs to 13 residues. CDR1 MDHEN and CDR2 SYDVKM come from the germline V gene. The V end lost 10 bases, the J end lost 3 bases, and 15 bases lay between the germline ends. The CDR3 loop is CATLRGGDYGYTF. The CDR3 bases are TGTGCCACCCTAAGGGGGGGCGACTATGGCTACACCTTC.

The gene calls are TRBV14 and TRBJ2-5, with a tentative D call TRBD1 (6 bases). Trimming shortened V by 2 bases and J by 1 base, and 17 bases separated the two germline ends. The germline V gene encodes CDR1 SGHDN and CDR2 FVKESK. CDR3 size: 17 residues. The CDR3 coding sequence is TGTGCCAGCAGCCAAAGGATGAACAGGGCGGGCCAAGAGACCCAGTACTTC. It yields the protein CASSQRMNRAGQETQYF.

The CDR3 loop reads CASSSLPGISPKTDTQYF. CDR3 in DNA: TGTGCCAGCAGCTCCCTACCGGGGATCTCCCCGAAGACAGATACGCAGTATTTT. The chain couples TRBV7-9 to TRBJ2-3; D is perhaps TRBD2 (5 bases). V was cut by 4 bases and J by 3 bases, with 23 bases left in between. The CDR3 is made up of 18 amino acids. Germline-derived CDR1 and CDR2 are SEHNR and FQNEAQ (reference sequence).

This chain links TRBV4-2 with TRBJ2-7; 9 bases are shared with TRBD2. With 5 bases clipped from V and 5 bases from J, the junction kept 7 bases outside the gene matches. Germline lookup yields CDR1 LGHNA and CDR2 YNFKEQ. The CDR3 spans 14 residues. DNA of the CDR3: TGTGCCAGCAGCGATGCGGGGGGGCGCGACGAGCAGTACTTC. This gives the protein CASSDAGGRDEQYF.

The rearrangement links TRBV20-1 to TRBJ2-1, with 9 positions matching TRBD2. The germline V gene encodes CDR1 DFQATT and CDR2 SNEGSKA (reference sequence). V shed 0 bases and J 4 bases; nucleotides not matched to a gene: 7. This CDR3 region has 16 residues. For the CDR3, the DNA is TGCAGTGCTAGAGATCGGAGTCTAGCGGGGTACAATGAGCAGTTCTTC. Encoded protein: CSARDRSLAGYNEQFF.

The rearrangement links TRBV7-9 to TRBJ2-7, with D unresolved. This CDR3 comprises 13 residues. From germline, CDR1 is SEHNR and CDR2 FQNEAQ (reference sequence). V lost 3 bases to trimming and J lost 3 bases, with 9 bases between them. The CDR3 reads CASSFGQFYEQYF. The CDR3 bases are TGTGCCAGCAGCTTTGGGCAATTCTACGAGCAGTACTTC.

The CDR3: CSARVTRTGNTEAFF. The CDR3 coding sequence is TGCAGTGCTAGAGTGACCAGAACAGGGAACACTGAAGCTTTCTTT. The chain is built from TRBV20-1 and TRBJ1-1; the D gene is possibly TRBD1 (5 bases). The CDR3 spans 15 residues. Trimming pared 1 base from V and 1 base from J, leaving 13 bases between. Germline V lookup: CDR1 DFQATT, CDR2 SNEGSKA (reference sequence).

This chain links TRBV20-1 with TRBJ2-7; 11 nucleotides agree with TRBD2. Germline values: CDR1 DFQATT, CDR2 SNEGSKA (reference sequence). The CDR3 has 15 residues. V dropped 2 bases and J dropped 1; count of bases not matched to a gene: 4. The CDR3 loop reads CSARPTSGGSYEQYF. DNA of the CDR3: TGCAGTGCTAGACCCACTAGCGGGGGATCCTACGAGCAGTACTTC.

The V call is TRBV6-5, the J call TRBJ2-2; D is perhaps TRBD2 (5 bases). Per germline, CDR1 MNHEY and CDR2 SVGAGI. The CDR3 totals 12 residues. With 3 bases removed from V and 7 bases from J, the gap between germline ends came to 6 bases. The CDR3 DNA is TGTGCCAGCAGTTATCGGGGCGGGGAGCTGTTTTTT. Its translation is CASSYRGGELFF.

CDR3 sequence (DNA): TGTGCCAGTAGTCTCCGACAGGTACAAGAGACCCAGTACTTC. Translating gives CASSLRQVQETQYF. V usage is TRBV19 and J usage is TRBJ2-5; the D gene is possibly TRBD1 (6 bases). Germline V CDR1 and CDR2: LNHDA, SQIVND (reference sequence). The CDR3 spans 14 residues. V was trimmed by 5 bases and J by 2 bases, leaving 12 bases between them.

The V call is TRBV7-9, the J call TRBJ1-4; no clear D. This CDR3 has 11 amino acids. V dropped 3 bases and J dropped 8 bases, with 4 bases sitting between them. Germline V gene data show CDR1 as SEHNR and CDR2 as FQNEAQ (reference sequence). CDR3 amino acids: CASSFQEKLFF. The CDR3 DNA is TGTGCCAGCAGCTTCCAAGAAAAACTGTTTTTT. Combining the CDR3 with reference TRBV7-9 and TRBJ1-4 gives the whole variable domain DTGVSQNPRHKITKRGQNVTFRCDPISEHNRLYWYRQTLGQGPEFLTYFQNEAQLEKSRLLSDRFSAERPKGSFSTLEIQRTEQGDSAMYLCASSFQEKLFFGSGTQLSVL.

The gene calls are TRBV9 and TRBJ2-6, with D uncertain. The germline V and J ends were trimmed by 0 bases and 10 bases, with 5 bases remaining between them. This CDR3 contains 12 residues. Per germline, CDR1 SGDLS and CDR2 YYNGEE. This CDR3 is CASSVGPNVLTF. In nucleotides, the CDR3 is TGTGCCAGCAGCGTAGGCCCAAACGTCCTGACTTTC. The complete variable domain, with remaining parts taken from reference TRBV9 and TRBJ2-6, reads DSGVTQTPKHLITATGQRVTLRCSPRSGDLSVYWYQQSLDQGLQFLIQYYNGEERAKGNILERFSAQQFPDLHSELNLSSLELGDSALYFCASSVGPNVLTFGAGSRLTVL.

The gene calls are TRBV6-5 and TRBJ2-7, with D possibly being TRBD2 (6 bases). This CDR3 spans 15 amino acids. V was shortened by 0 bases and J by 6 bases, with 15 bases between the two germline ends. From germline, CDR1 is MNHEY and CDR2 SVGAGI. Written as DNA, the CDR3 is TGTGCCAGCAGTTACTCGTGGGGGGATATCAGCGAGCAGTACTTC. It yields the protein CASSYSWGDISEQYF.

The gene calls are TRBV7-9 and TRBJ2-1; TRBD2 matches at 8 bases. This CDR3 has 15 amino acids. The germline V gene has CDR1 SEHNR and CDR2 FQNEAQ (reference sequence). Trimming at V came to 5 bases and at J to 0 bases, leaving 3 bases not matched to a gene. CDR3 loop: CASSPGLASYNEQFF. The CDR3 DNA reads as TGTGCCAGCAGCCCCGGACTAGCCTCCTACAATGAGCAGTTCTTC.

This clonotype appeared a single time. This chain links TRBV7-9 with TRBJ1-1; unclear D gene. The CDR3 runs 14 residues. Germline assignment: CDR1 SEHNR and CDR2 FQNEAQ (reference sequence). The V and J ends lost 5 bases and 1 base respectively, with 11 bases between them. CDR3 nucleotide sequence: TGTGCCAGCAGCCTCCCCAGACAGAACACTGAAGCTTTCTTT. It translates to CASSLPRQNTEAFF. Combining the CDR3 with reference TRBV7-9 and TRBJ1-1 gives the whole variable domain DTGVSQNPRHKITKRGQNVTFRCDPISEHNRLYWYRQTLGQGPEFLTYFQNEAQLEKSRLLSDRFSAERPKGSFSTLEIQRTEQGDSAMYLCASSLPRQNTEAFFGQGTRLTVV.

The V call is TRBV7-8, the J call TRBJ2-7; TRBD1 matches at 9 bases. Germline assignment: CDR1 SGHVS and CDR2 FQNEAQ. The V and J ends lost 5 bases and 6 bases, in that order; junction bases with no gene match: 8. The CDR3 has 14 residues. For the CDR3, the DNA is TGTGCCAGCAGCACCTTACAGGGGGCTATCGAGCAGTACTTC. Its translation is CASSTLQGAIEQYF.

V usage is TRBV9 and J usage is TRBJ1-1; unclear D gene. Trimming shortened V by 0 bases and J by 1 base, and 7 bases separated the two germline ends. Germline V gene data show CDR1 as SGDLS and CDR2 as YYNGEE. This CDR3 has 14 residues. The DNA for the CDR3 is TGTGCCAGCAGCGTAGATCTGGGGAACACTGAAGCTTTCTTT. Translated, it gives CASSVDLGNTEAFF.

The chain joins TRBV2 to TRBJ2-1, with 11 bases lining up with TRBD2. Germline trimming cut 2 bases from V and 9 bases from J; bases unmatched to any gene: 9. Germline loops: CDR1 SNHLY, CDR2 FYNNEI. The CDR3 consists of 16 residues. CDR3 amino acids: CASSEMLAGGHGEQFF. The DNA for the CDR3 is TGTGCCAGCAGTGAAATGCTAGCGGGGGGCCATGGTGAGCAGTTCTTC. Drawing the rest from reference TRBV2 and TRBJ2-1, the complete variable domain is EPEVTQTPSHQVTQMGQEVILRCVPISNHLYFYWYRQILGQKVEFLVSFYNNEISEKSEIFDDQFSVERPDGSNFTLKIRSTKLEDSAMYFCASSEMLAGGHGEQFFGPGTRLTVL.

The chain uses TRBV4-1 and TRBJ1-2; D ambiguous. The germline V and J ends were trimmed by 1 base and 0 bases, with 9 bases remaining between them. CDR3 length equals 15 residues. The germline CDR1 and CDR2 sequences are MGHRA and YSYEKL. The CDR3 is CASSQGDGSNYGYTF. The CDR3 DNA follows: TGCGCCAGCAGCCAAGGAGACGGATCTAACTATGGCTACACCTTC.

The chain links TRBV4-1 to TRBJ2-7; D assignment may be TRBD1 or TRBD2 (5 bases each). This CDR3 spans 17 amino acids. V shed 1 base and J shed 1 base, with 17 bases lying between them. CDR1 and CDR2 (germline): MGHRA, YSYEKL. The CDR3 nucleotides read TGCGCCAGCAGCCAAGGTCCCGGGACGATTGAGTCCTACGAGCAGTACTTC. It is translated as CASSQGPGTIESYEQYF.

Only one count was recorded for this clonotype. V and J are TRBV11-2 and TRBJ2-2; tentative D call: TRBD2 (6 bases). V lost 7 bases, J lost 4 bases, and 22 bases lay in between. Germline values: CDR1 SGHAT, CDR2 FQNNGV. The length of the CDR3 is 17 residues. CDR3 loop: CASTGSGWGDGTGELFF. As DNA, the CDR3 is TGTGCCAGCACAGGATCTGGATGGGGGGATGGCACCGGGGAGCTGTTTTTT.

The V call is TRBV20-1, the J call TRBJ1-6; possible D gene TRBD1, 6 bases. This CDR3 is 14 amino acids long. Trimming took 7 bases from V and 7 from J, leaving 17 bases between them. Germline CDR1 DFQATT, CDR2 SNEGSKA (reference sequence). The CDR3 sequence is CSVARGKENSPLHF. The CDR3 nucleotides read TGCAGTGTGGCCAGGGGAAAGGAGAATTCACCCCTCCACTTT.